The 10 T cell receptor beta chains presented below share a single source sample, sequenced in a study of blood T cell repertoires in COVID-19. Clones were read by immunoSEQ multiplex PCR, and TCRdb kept only the in-frame ones, dropping some. Of tens of thousands of clones in the sample, approximately 83% were seen once. The sequencing input was peripheral blood. These receptors were taken from a man between 65 and 80 years old with acute or convalescent COVID-19.

This sequence joins TRBV30 and TRBJ2-1; 12 nucleotides align to TRBD2. Germline CDR1 reads GTSNPN; CDR2 reads SVGIG (reference sequence). CDR3 length: 16 residues. J gave up 8 bases and V 0 bases, and 8 bases lay outside the gene matches. This chain's CDR3 is CAWSVATSGSIHEQFF. CDR3 nucleotide sequence: TGTGCCTGGAGTGTTGCGACTAGCGGGAGTATCCATGAGCAGTTCTTC.

The chain carries TRBV28 and TRBJ1-4, with D perhaps TRBD1 (5 bases). CDR1 MDHEN and CDR2 SYDVKM come from the germline V gene. This CDR3 is built from 15 residues. Trimming shortened V by 4 bases and J by 5 bases, and 14 bases separated the two germline ends. The CDR3 region is CASSSQTELNEKLFF. CDR3 coding DNA: TGTGCCAGCAGTTCCCAGACAGAACTAAATGAAAAACTGTTTTTT.

The chain has TRBV10-3 and TRBJ1-2; 8 bases fit TRBD1. The CDR3 runs 16 residues. The germline V gene has CDR1 ENHRY and CDR2 SYGVKD. V was pared by 5 bases and J by 4 bases, with 12 bases of the junction left unmatched. CDR3 in DNA: TGTGCCATCAGTTGGACAGGGACGGGGTCTAGCTATGGCTACACCTTC. The encoded protein is CAISWTGTGSSYGYTF.

J is TRBJ2-7 and V is TRBV2, with TRBD2 identical over 8 bases. Germline V lookup: CDR1 SNHLY, CDR2 FYNNEI. This CDR3 is 14 amino acids long. V gave up 1 base and J gave up 2 bases; unmatched junction bases: 1. As DNA, the CDR3 is TGTGCCAGCAGTGAAGGCGGGGGGCCCTACGAGCAGTACTTC. It codes for CASSEGGGPYEQYF.

The chain links TRBV6-5 to TRBJ1-1, with a weak D call TRBD1 (5 bases). Germline CDR1 and CDR2: MNHEY and SVGAGI. This CDR3 comprises 12 residues. The ends were cut back, 5 bases at V and 3 bases at J, with 7 bases in the middle. CDR3: CASSHRYTEAFF. DNA of the CDR3: TGTGCCAGCAGTCACAGGTACACTGAAGCTTTCTTT.

The chain joins TRBV4-1 to TRBJ1-2, with 7 nucleotides matching TRBD1. Losses at the gene ends were 0 bases for V and 3 bases for J; bases not matched to a gene: 4. The germline gives CDR1 MGHRA, CDR2 YSYEKL. CDR3 length: 15 residues. This CDR3 is CASSQDGGTDYGYTF. The DNA for the CDR3 is TGCGCCAGCAGCCAAGATGGAGGGACAGACTATGGCTACACCTTC.

This clone has more than one count but fewer than ten. This chain joins TRBV2 and TRBJ1-5; a possible D gene is TRBD1 (5 bases). The CDR3 extends over 14 amino acids. V lost 3 bases to trimming and J lost 4 bases, with 10 bases between them. The germline V gene encodes CDR1 SNHLY and CDR2 FYNNEI. The CDR3 coding sequence is TGTGCCAGCAGTGAGCGGAACAGGAATCAGCCCCAGCATTTT. Its translation is CASSERNRNQPQHF.

The chain couples TRBV7-7 to TRBJ2-3; maybe TRBD2 (6 bases). Trimming took off 6 bases at V and 1 base at J, with 11 bases between the two ends. Per germline, CDR1 SSHAT and CDR2 FNYEAQ (reference sequence). The CDR3 loop spans 14 amino acids. Written as DNA, the CDR3 is TGTGCCAGCAGTCCCAGCGGGCGCACAGATACGCAGTATTTT. Translated: CASSPSGRTDTQYF.

This clone was seen once. This chain uses TRBV7-2 with TRBJ2-7; a possible D gene is TRBD2 (6 bases). Between the trimmed V and J ends, which lost 5 bases and 3 bases, there was a span of 17 bases. The CDR3 has 15 residues. Germline-derived CDR1 and CDR2 are SGHTA and FQGNSA. CDR3 coding DNA: TGTGCCAGCAGCCTTATTTTTAGCGGACACTACGAGCAGTACTTC. This codes for CASSLIFSGHYEQYF.

The genes are TRBV14 and TRBJ1-4, with TRBD1 matching over 8 bases. Per germline, CDR1 SGHDN and CDR2 FVKESK. The CDR3 is 15 residues long. The J segment lost 7 bases and the V segment lost 2 bases, leaving 6 bases of the junction unmatched. In DNA form, the CDR3 reads TGTGCCAGCAGCCAAATTCAGGGGGCAGGTGAAAAACTGTTTTTT. Amino acids: CASSQIQGAGEKLFF.